Listed here is a single T cell receptor (beta chain). Antigen unknown. The data were taken from a study of T cells after yellow fever vaccination. Study-wide results and limits: Post-booster samples contained most primary-vaccination clones (approximately 96% CD4, 70% to 90% CD8). It was a weaker secondary response, yet one that peaked faster, at day 5 versus 15. Within FACS-sorted repertoires, abundant clonotypes contaminating from the bulk population could be present.

The 5'RACE template-switching step produced TCR cDNA and added a universal primer site and UMIs. One entry per CDR3 protein, called by TCRdb with MiXCR from the 5' RACE reads. Here the sample spans some 560,000 distinct CDR3 sequences, around 21% being singletons. The CDR3 spans 13 residues. V lost 4 bases and J lost 5, with 11 bases in between. Germline CDR1 reads SGDLS; CDR2 reads YYNGEE. This specimen was PBMCs, taken 15 days after the yellow fever booster vaccination. The rearrangement joins TRBV9 to TRBJ2-3; D gene ambiguous. This receptor was taken from a man in his thirties or forties who received the YFV17D yellow fever vaccine. The CDR3 here is CASSTPRVDTQYF. CDR3 nucleotide sequence: TGTGCCAGCAGCACCCCTCGTGTAGATACGCAGTATTTT.